The T cell receptor (beta chain) under discussion was sequenced for a study of CD8 T cells in Susac syndrome. Study-wide findings and caveats: Individuals included in the TCR sequencing and HLA analysis were acknowledged by the study to be relatively few in number.

The CDR3 spans 17 residues. V was pared by 4 bases and J by 5 bases, with 12 bases of the junction left unmatched. Germline CDR1 and CDR2: MNHEY and SMNVEV (reference sequence). Points on this clonotype: Its antigen is unidentified.

RNA totalling about 0.5 to 1 ug underwent reverse transcription with random hexamers. The immunoSEQ assay covered 54 Vbeta and 13 Jbeta segments for CDR3. TCRdb reprocessed the immunoSEQ multiplex PCR reads via MiXCR and lists one record per CDR3 protein. The table has some 300,000 distinct CDR3 sequences, roughly 85% seen once. The gene calls are TRBV27 and TRBJ2-7, with 12 bases fitting TRBD2. Sequencing input: CD8+ T cells from PBMCs. The sequence came from a human donor with multiple sclerosis. The CDR3 sequence: CASSSRMRLAGVNEQYF. CDR3 DNA: TGTGCCAGCAGTTCTCGAATGAGACTAGCGGGGGTCAACGAGCAGTACTTC.